The T cell receptor (beta chain) described here comes from a study of blood T cell repertoires in COVID-19. The CDR3 runs 15 residues. Trimming stripped 5 bases from V and 2 bases from J, with 16 bases between. The germline gives CDR1 MNHEY, CDR2 SVGEGT. Only in-frame clones appear in the TCRdb table, and some are missing; sequencing was by immunoSEQ multiplex PCR. This sample yields over 250,000 clones, of which around 90% are seen a single time; 0.8% belongs to the top ten. The sequenced material came from peripheral blood. The sequence came from a woman younger than 45 with acute or convalescent COVID-19. This chain links TRBV6-2 or TRBV6-3 with TRBJ2-7; D gene uncertain. This CDR3 reads CASSRRSRHPYEQYF. The DNA for the CDR3 is TGTGCCAGCAGTCGGCGGTCGAGGCATCCCTACGAGCAGTACTTC.